This passage covers 8 T cell receptor beta chains from one sample sequenced in a study of T-cell memory formation after mild COVID-19. MiXCR, applied by TCRdb to the 5' RACE reads, yields one record per CDR3 protein. The sample contains approximately 390,000 distinct CDR3 sequences, approximately 15% of which appear only once. Sequencing input: PBMCs or a T cell subset sorted from them (not recorded which). These receptor sequences come from a man aged 18 to 30 who had mild COVID-19 (a few samples of this study predate the infection). Cell type and time point are not known.

This clonotype was seen a handful of times. The chain joins TRBV5-6 to TRBJ1-2; 10 nucleotides match TRBD1. Germline values: CDR1 SGHDT, CDR2 YYEEEE. The V segment lost 1 base and the J segment 1 base; nucleotides outside the gene matches: 4. CDR3 length: 16 residues. CDR3 nucleotide sequence: TGTGCCAGCAGCTTGTCCGGACAGGGGGGTAACTATGGCTACACCTTC. This encodes CASSLSGQGGNYGYTF.

In this sample, this clonotype turned up a few times. The V and J genes are TRBV7-2 and TRBJ2-7, with D unresolved. This CDR3 region has 15 residues. CDR1 is SGHTA, CDR2 FQGNSA, per germline. V was clipped by 3 bases and J by 1 base, with 13 bases between them. CDR3 sequence reads: CASSFGFSVSYEQYF. The CDR3 DNA follows: TGTGCCAGCAGCTTTGGATTTTCGGTTTCCTACGAGCAGTACTTC.

This clonotype was recorded a few times. V and J are TRBV29-1 and TRBJ1-1; 7 bases line up with TRBD1. With 6 bases clipped from V and 3 bases from J, the junction kept 10 bases outside the gene matches. CDR3 length: 14 residues. Germline-derived CDR1 and CDR2 are SQVTM and ANQGSEA. CDR3: CSVNRGFVDTEAFF. The DNA of the CDR3 is TGCAGCGTAAACAGGGGATTCGTAGACACTGAAGCTTTCTTT.

V gene TRBV7-9 combines with J gene TRBJ2-5; no clear D gene. CDR1 and CDR2 (germline): SEHNR, FQNEAQ (reference sequence). V lost 4 bases, J lost 5 bases, and 11 bases lay in between. The CDR3 is 13 amino acids. CDR3 nucleotide sequence: TGTGCCAGCAGCTCCCCCTGGGCGGAGACCCAGTACTTC. Its translation is CASSSPWAETQYF.

The chain employs TRBV18 and TRBJ2-3, with no clear D. Trimming pared 6 bases from V and 6 bases from J, leaving 10 bases between. Germline V lookup: CDR1 KGHSH, CDR2 LQKENI. This CDR3 is built from 12 residues. CDR3 protein: CASSPMSDTQYF. CDR3 DNA: TGTGCCAGCTCCCCTATGTCGGATACGCAGTATTTT. The variable domain in full, with the rest retrieved from reference TRBV18 and TRBJ2-3, is NAGVMQNPRHLVRRRGQEARLRCSPMKGHSHVYWYRQLPEEGLKFMVYLQKENIIDESGMPKERFSAEFPKEGPSILRIQQVVRGDSAAYFCASSPMSDTQYFGPGTRLTVL.

The chain recombines TRBV5-4 with TRBJ2-5; 11 bases are shared with TRBD2. Germline CDR1 and CDR2: SGHNT and YYREEE (reference sequence). The CDR3 has 16 residues. V dropped 3 bases and J dropped 3; count of bases not matched to a gene: 7. This CDR3 reads CASSWGLTSGEETQYF. The DNA for the CDR3 is TGTGCCAGCAGCTGGGGGCTGACTAGCGGGGAAGAGACCCAGTACTTC.

In its sample, this clonotype was seen a few times. This sequence joins TRBV7-2 and TRBJ2-5, with TRBD2 identical over 14 bases. The CDR3 is 17 residues long. Trimming cost V 1 base and J 4 bases; bases outside gene matches: 5. Per germline, CDR1 SGHTA and CDR2 FQGNSA. The CDR3 loop reads CASSLVGTSGGGETQYF. The DNA of the CDR3 is TGTGCCAGCAGCTTAGTGGGGACTAGCGGGGGAGGAGAGACCCAGTACTTC.

In this sample, this clonotype turned up a few times. The rearrangement joins TRBV28 to TRBJ2-5; 12 bases fit TRBD2. CDR1 MDHEN and CDR2 SYDVKM come from the germline V gene. The CDR3 extends over 13 amino acids. The V and J ends lost 8 bases and 3 bases, in that order; junction bases with no gene match: 1. The CDR3 DNA reads as TGTGCCAGCCGACTAGCGGGGGAAGAGACCCAGTACTTC. Encoded protein: CASRLAGEETQYF.